The sequence of this T cell receptor (beta chain) was determined in a study of human CD8 memory T cell subsets. Findings of the study overall: Both stem-like subsets shared clonotypes with effector memory cells. However, the stem-like memory and precursor exhausted T cell repertoires overlapped with each other only minimally. In terms of chain coverage, this study sequenced T cell receptor beta chains exclusively.

This CDR3 has 17 amino acids. CDR1 LGHDT and CDR2 YNNKEL come from the germline V gene (reference sequence). Note on this clonotype: Antigen specificity is unknown.

A negative magnetic separation step was used to enrich total CD8+ T cells. The authors drew RNA from duplicate vials of some 140,000 sorted CD8+ T cells per subset. Preparation of the TCR beta libraries relied on UMI-labeled 5' RACE. TCRdb re-called the 5' RACE reads; one entry per CDR3 protein, DNA not given. This table holds around 11,000 distinct CDR3 sequences. The sequencing input was CD8+ T cells from PBMCs. The rearrangement uses TRBV3-1 and TRBJ2-2; the D call of TRBD1 rests on TCRdb alone, since no DNA is present to check it. The clonotype was recovered from a human donor in good health. The CDR3 sequence: CASSHGYRGKNTGELFF.